The 2 T cell receptor beta chains presented below share a single source sample, sequenced in a study of T cell clonotyping in hematopoietic cell transplantation. Profiled with immunoSEQ multiplex PCR; TCRdb holds only in-frame clones, not every one. Of about 8,100 clones listed, roughly nine tenths were seen once; the top ten hold approximately 4.2%. This specimen was peripheral blood mononuclear cells, taken at the time of graft-versus-host disease after allogeneic stem cell transplant. These TCRs come from a male patient aged 55 to 70 who had an allogeneic stem cell transplant from a related donor, so the T cells may come from the graft donor. Some clones in this sample may be carry-over from other donors' samples.

The chain has TRBV5-1 and TRBJ1-1; 7 bases match TRBD1. Germline values: CDR1 SGHRS, CDR2 YFSETQ. This CDR3 has 14 amino acids. With V trimmed by 0 bases and J by 8 bases, 7 bases remained unmatched. CDR3 DNA sequence: TGCGCCAGCAGCTTGGCCACGACAGGGCAAGAAGCTTTCTTT. Its protein product is CASSLATTGQEAFF.

The V call is TRBV6-1, the J call TRBJ1-5; D may be TRBD1 (5 bases). CDR1 is MNHNS and CDR2 is SASEGT in the germline V gene. The V and J ends lost 1 base and 5 bases respectively, with 9 bases between them. This CDR3 region has 14 residues. CDR3 sequence reads: CASSEGGADQPQHF. CDR3 coding DNA: TGTGCCAGCAGTGAAGGAGGGGCGGATCAGCCCCAGCATTTT.